This T cell receptor (beta chain) emerged from a study of identical twins. Study-level points and caveats: Out-of-frame alpha sequences common to twins were enriched for low generation probability.

The CDR3 sequence is 14 residues long. Per germline, CDR1 LGHDT and CDR2 YNNKEL (reference sequence). V lost 2 bases and J lost 1, with 8 bases in between. TCRdb re-analysed the 5' RACE reads in MiXCR, keeping a single row per CDR3 protein. The sample records around 670,000 distinct CDR3 sequences, around 5.7% being singletons. This clonotype was seen a few times. The antigen is unknown. This sequence was found in a man aged 18-30 years in good health. The sequenced sample consisted of naive T cells sorted from blood. The rearrangement uses TRBV3-1 and TRBJ2-5, with D possibly TRBD2 on 5 matching bases. The CDR3 sequence: CASSQIGSQETQYF. In nucleotides, the CDR3 is TGTGCCAGCAGCCAAATTGGGAGCCAAGAGACCCAGTACTTC.